This is a list of T cell receptor beta chains from one sample in a study of shared clonotypes between healthy human individuals. Generated by immunoSEQ multiplex PCR, the TCRdb table keeps only in-frame clones and is missing some. The repertoire holds roughly 1.4 million clones, 98% to 99% seen once, with roughly 0.36% in the top ten. Sequenced sample: naive CD4+ T cells sorted from blood. Receptors were obtained from a young man in good health. Each CDR3 is given with its conserved first and last residue. D genes are given only for firm matches. For some rows the clone size is stated as once, few or many, or as a class when expanded; others skip it.

abundance: -
d_gene: TRBD2
v_gene: TRBV11-2
j_gene: TRBJ2-1
CDR3nt: TGTGCCAGCAGGACTACTAGCGGGAGGGCCGCTGAGCAGTTCTTC
CDR3aa: CASRTTSGRAAEQFF

abundance: -
d_gene: -
v_gene: TRBV5-1
j_gene: TRBJ2-1
CDR3nt: TGCGCCAGCAGCCTCAGGGTAGGTGAGCAGTTCTTC
CDR3aa: CASSLRVGEQFF

abundance: once
d_gene: TRBD2
v_gene: TRBV18
j_gene: TRBJ2-7
CDR3nt: TGTGCCAGCTCACCACCTCGGGGGGGAGTTACCTACGAGCAGTACTTC
CDR3aa: CASSPPRGGVTYEQYF

abundance: -
d_gene: -
v_gene: TRBV11-3
j_gene: TRBJ2-7
CDR3nt: TGTGCCAGCAGCTTAGGCCGAGGCCAGGGGTTCTCCGAGCAGTACTTC
CDR3aa: CASSLGRGQGFSEQYF

abundance: -
d_gene: TRBD2
v_gene: TRBV29-1
j_gene: TRBJ2-3
CDR3nt: TGCAGCGTTGGTCCCGGACTAGAAGCAGATACGCAGTATTTT
CDR3aa: CSVGPGLEADTQYF

abundance: -
d_gene: -
v_gene: TRBV7-3
j_gene: TRBJ1-5
CDR3nt: TGTGCCAGCAGCTTAGATAGCAATCAGCCCCAGCATTTT
CDR3aa: CASSLDSNQPQHF

abundance: -
d_gene: -
v_gene: TRBV28
j_gene: TRBJ2-7
CDR3nt: TGTGCCAGCAGTCCCTCTTTGGGGCTCAGGGGCGTCGAGCAGTACTTC
CDR3aa: CASSPSLGLRGVEQYF

abundance: -
d_gene: -
v_gene: TRBV7-3
j_gene: TRBJ2-1
CDR3nt: TGTGCCAGCAGCTTATCAGCAGGCAATGAGCAGTTCTTC
CDR3aa: CASSLSAGNEQFF

abundance: -
d_gene: -
v_gene: TRBV5-4
j_gene: TRBJ2-7
CDR3nt: TGTGCCAGCAGCCCAAGAGCCGGAAAGGACGAGCAGTACTTC
CDR3aa: CASSPRAGKDEQYF

abundance: -
d_gene: -
v_gene: TRBV5-1
j_gene: TRBJ1-4
CDR3nt: TGCGCCAGCAGCCCGCAGGGGTTTGGTGAAAAACTGTTTTTT
CDR3aa: CASSPQGFGEKLFF

abundance: -
d_gene: -
v_gene: TRBV7-9
j_gene: TRBJ2-1
CDR3nt: TGTGCCAGCAGCTCTACTCGGGAGAGCTGGAGGAATGAGCAGTTCTTC
CDR3aa: CASSSTRESWRNEQFF

abundance: -
d_gene: -
v_gene: TRBV5-1
j_gene: TRBJ2-7
CDR3nt: TGCGCCAGCAGCGCCGGGGCCTACGAGCAGTACTTC
CDR3aa: CASSAGAYEQYF

abundance: -
d_gene: -
v_gene: TRBV10-1
j_gene: TRBJ2-7
CDR3nt: TGCGCCAGCCTTAGACCTCTGTACGAGCAGTACTTC
CDR3aa: CASLRPLYEQYF

abundance: once
d_gene: TRBD1
v_gene: TRBV27
j_gene: TRBJ1-1
CDR3nt: TGTGCCAGCAGTTTGAAAAACAGGGGAGTAGGTGAAGCTTTCTTT
CDR3aa: CASSLKNRGVGEAFF

abundance: once
d_gene: TRBD2
v_gene: TRBV7-8
j_gene: TRBJ2-5
CDR3nt: TGTGCCAGCAGCCCAGCTGGACTAGCGGGAAGGGAGACCCAGTACTTC
CDR3aa: CASSPAGLAGRETQYF

abundance: -
d_gene: -
v_gene: TRBV18
j_gene: TRBJ1-5
CDR3nt: TGTGCCAGCTCACCAGGGAGAGATCAGCCCCAGCATTTT
CDR3aa: CASSPGRDQPQHF

abundance: -
d_gene: TRBD2
v_gene: TRBV10-2
j_gene: TRBJ2-7
CDR3nt: TGCGCCAGCACTGTGGGAGCGGGAGGGTCTCACGAGCAGTACTTC
CDR3aa: CASTVGAGGSHEQYF

abundance: -
d_gene: -
v_gene: TRBV6-5
j_gene: TRBJ2-1
CDR3nt: TGTGCCAGCAGTTACTCGACAGCCTACAATGAGCAGTTCTTC
CDR3aa: CASSYSTAYNEQFF

abundance: -
d_gene: -
v_gene: TRBV9
j_gene: TRBJ2-1
CDR3nt: TGTGCCAGCAGCCCAGAGGGGGACTCCTACAATGAGCAGTTCTTC
CDR3aa: CASSPEGDSYNEQFF

abundance: -
d_gene: -
v_gene: TRBV18
j_gene: TRBJ2-7
CDR3nt: TGTGCCAGCTCAGCACAGTCCTACGAGCAGTACTTC
CDR3aa: CASSAQSYEQYF

abundance: -
d_gene: TRBD2
v_gene: TRBV13
j_gene: TRBJ2-3
CDR3nt: TGTGCCAGCACCGGGGGGGGCCTAGCGGACTGGATGGGAATCACAGATACGCAGTATTTT
CDR3aa: CASTGGGLADWMGITDTQYF

abundance: -
d_gene: -
v_gene: TRBV7-9
j_gene: TRBJ2-5
CDR3nt: TGTGCCAGCAGCATTCCATCTTCGTCTTCGGAGACCCAGTACTTC
CDR3aa: CASSIPSSSSETQYF

abundance: -
d_gene: TRBD2
v_gene: TRBV5-1
j_gene: TRBJ2-1
CDR3nt: TGCGCCAGCAGCTACCGAACAATAGCGGGGGGCTCCTACAATGAGCAGTTCTTC
CDR3aa: CASSYRTIAGGSYNEQFF

abundance: -
d_gene: TRBD2
v_gene: TRBV27
j_gene: TRBJ2-5
CDR3nt: TGTGCCACCCACCGGACTAGCGGGAGGGCCGCGGAGACCCAGTACTTC
CDR3aa: CATHRTSGRAAETQYF

abundance: -
d_gene: -
v_gene: TRBV29-1
j_gene: TRBJ2-5
CDR3nt: TGCAGCGTTGAGGAGTTTGGGGAGACCCAGTACTTC
CDR3aa: CSVEEFGETQYF

abundance: -
d_gene: -
v_gene: TRBV29-1
j_gene: TRBJ1-2
CDR3nt: TGCAGCGTTTTGACAGACTTCACGGACTATGGCTACACCTTC
CDR3aa: CSVLTDFTDYGYTF